The next 27 T cell receptor beta chains were all read from a single sample in a study of T-cell memory formation after mild COVID-19. TCRdb reprocessed the 5' RACE reads via MiXCR and lists one record per CDR3 protein. In the table there are 450,000 to 700,000 distinct CDR3 sequences, about a sixth of which are singletons. Sequences were obtained from PBMCs or a T cell subset sorted from them (not recorded which). These receptors came from an adult woman who had mild COVID-19 (a few samples of this study predate the infection). Cell type and time point are not known.

The V gene is TRBV12-3 or TRBV12-4, the J gene TRBJ2-7; 9 nucleotides agree with TRBD2. CDR3 length equals 13 residues. Trimming took 6 bases from V and 6 from J; bases not matched to a gene: 6. Here the CDR3 reads CASRIAGAREQYF. CDR3 nucleotide sequence: TGTGCCAGCAGAATAGCGGGAGCCCGCGAGCAGTACTTC.

CDR3 DNA sequence: TGTGCCAGCAGTCTGCAAGGGGTCTACAATGAGCAGTTCTTC. This codes for CASSLQGVYNEQFF. The chain links TRBV7-9 to TRBJ2-1, with D possibly matching TRBD1 (5 bases). The germline gives CDR1 SEHNR, CDR2 FQNEAQ (reference sequence). The CDR3 is 14 residues long. V lost 6 bases and J 3 bases, leaving 12 bases between the germline ends.

In its sample, this clonotype was seen a few times. The rearrangement uses TRBV4-3 and TRBJ2-1; D is unresolved. The CDR3 contains 15 residues. CDR1 LGHNA and CDR2 YSLEER come from the germline V gene. Trimming cost V 0 bases and J 5 bases, with 11 bases left between them. The DNA for the CDR3 is TGCGCCAGCAGCCAAGAAGGGAATAGCCACAATGAGCAGTTCTTC. Amino acids: CASSQEGNSHNEQFF.

The V and J genes are TRBV6-5 and TRBJ2-7; perhaps TRBD1 as D (5 bases). The germline CDR1 and CDR2 sequences are MNHEY and SVGAGI. CDR3 length equals 17 residues. The V end was cut by 0 bases, the J end by 2 bases, with 17 bases between. The CDR3 loop reads CASSYSTEAGPPYEQYF. CDR3 nucleotide sequence: TGTGCCAGCAGTTACTCGACCGAGGCAGGGCCACCCTACGAGCAGTACTTC.

This clonotype occurred many times. This chain's CDR3 is CASSFGDTGELFF. CDR3 DNA: TGCGCCAGCAGCTTTGGGGACACCGGGGAGCTGTTTTTT. This chain connects TRBV5-1 to TRBJ2-2; D not resolved. The germline CDR1 and CDR2 sequences are SGHRS and YFSETQ. The CDR3 has 13 amino acids. V shed 2 bases and J shed 3 bases, with 5 bases lying between them.

On this clonotype: This may come from a read error, since a much larger clone is one base off. DNA of the CDR3: TGCAGAGCTAGAGGGACAGGGAGTCAGCCCCAGCATTTT. It is translated as CRARGTGSQPQHF. The chain recombines TRBV20-1 with TRBJ1-5; 9 bases match TRBD1. CDR3 length: 13 residues. Germline lookup yields CDR1 DFQATT and CDR2 SNEGSKA (reference sequence).

The CDR3 sequence is CASSLGRGFSYNEQFF. The DNA of the CDR3 is TGCGCCAGCAGCTTGGGGAGGGGGTTCTCCTACAATGAGCAGTTCTTC. The chain combines TRBV5-1 with TRBJ2-1; perhaps D is TRBD1 or TRBD2 (6 bases each). This CDR3 comprises 16 residues. Trimming left V 0 bases short and J 0 bases short, with 10 bases between. Germline V gene sequence: CDR1 SGHRS, CDR2 YFSETQ. The entire variable domain, with the rest obtained from reference TRBV5-1 and TRBJ2-1, is as follows: KAGVTQTPRYLIKTRGQQVTLSCSPISGHRSVSWYQQTPGQGLQFLFEYFSETQRNKGNFPGRFSGRQFSNSRSEMNVSTLELGDSALYLCASSLGRGFSYNEQFFGPGTRLTVL.

Details on this clonotype: Its ends do not fully match the called genes, so a read error is possible. The CDR3 spells CASSQGGQGLTF. CDR3 sequence (DNA): TGCGCCAGCAGCCAAGGTGGACAGGGCCTTACCTTC. This rearrangement joins TRBV4-1 to TRBJ2-4; 8 bases match TRBD1. The CDR3 spans 12 residues. Per germline, CDR1 MGHRA and CDR2 YSYEKL.

This chain joins TRBV6-5 and TRBJ1-2; 9 nucleotides align to TRBD1. Per the germline V gene, CDR1 is MNHEY and CDR2 is SVGAGI. The J segment lost 6 bases and the V segment lost 3 bases, leaving 8 bases of the junction unmatched. The CDR3 has 15 residues. The DNA for the CDR3 is TGTGCCAGCAGTTATCCCGGGACAGGGATCAATGGCTACACCTTC. This translates into CASSYPGTGINGYTF.

This clonotype has a single count. V gene TRBV19 combines with J gene TRBJ1-2, with D possibly matching TRBD1 (5 bases). This CDR3 has 15 amino acids. Germline CDR1 reads LNHDA; CDR2 reads SQIVND (reference sequence). V was cut by 5 bases and J by 4 bases, with 17 bases left in between. The CDR3 DNA is TGTGCCAGTAGTTTTGGGGGGGGTCTTGGCTATGGCTACACCTTC. Protein product: CASSFGGGLGYGYTF.

V usage is TRBV29-1 and J usage is TRBJ2-2; 8 bases line up with TRBD1. V dropped 3 bases and J dropped 4; count of bases not matched to a gene: 4. CDR1 and CDR2 (germline): SQVTM, ANQGSEA. The CDR3 contains 14 residues. CDR3 DNA: TGCAGCGTTGACGCAGGGGGCTCCACCGGGGAGCTGTTTTTT. This sequence encodes CSVDAGGSTGELFF.

This clonotype was seen ten or more times. J is TRBJ2-1 and V is TRBV6-5, with a weak D call TRBD2 (6 bases). Germline V gives CDR1 MNHEY, CDR2 SVGAGI. The ends were cut back, 6 bases at V and 10 bases at J, with 19 bases in the middle. This CDR3 contains 14 residues. The CDR3 region has the DNA TGTGCCAGCAGGCCGGCGGGGAGTTACGAGGAGCAGTTCTTC. Residues: CASRPAGSYEEQFF.

This clonotype was found a few times. The V gene is TRBV6-2 or TRBV6-3, the J gene TRBJ2-1; 11 nucleotides line up with TRBD2. V lost 7 bases to trimming and J lost 4 bases; unmatched junction nucleotides: 9. Germline-derived CDR1 and CDR2 are MNHEY and SVGEGT. The length of the CDR3 is 16 residues. The CDR3 bases are TGTGCCAGCACTTCCCCGACTAGCGGGAAGTACAATGAGCAGTTCTTC. It encodes CASTSPTSGKYNEQFF.

This clonotype showed up just a few times. The V and J genes are TRBV20-1 and TRBJ1-1, with D tentatively TRBD1 (5 bases). The CDR3 loop spans 14 amino acids. CDR1 is DFQATT, CDR2 SNEGSKA, per germline (reference sequence). Trimming removed 0 bases at V and 4 bases at J, with 12 bases between. In DNA, the CDR3 is TGCAGTGCTAGAGATGGTGGGGGACCCACTGAAGCTTTCTTT. It encodes CSARDGGGPTEAFF.

CDR3: CSVPSGGVRTF. CDR3 nucleotides: TGCAGCGTTCCGTCAGGGGGGGTTAGGACCTTC. The J gene is TRBJ1-2, the V gene TRBV29-1; 7 bases fit TRBD1. The CDR3 is 11 residues long. J gave up 14 bases and V 5 bases, and 11 bases lay outside the gene matches. CDR1 and CDR2 from the germline V gene are SQVTM and ANQGSEA.

This clonotype has a handful of counts. This chain uses TRBV20-1 with TRBJ2-4; D remains unclear. The V end was cut by 7 bases, the J end by 0 bases, with 10 bases between. This CDR3 has 13 amino acids. In germline, CDR1 is DFQATT, CDR2 SNEGSKA (reference sequence). The CDR3 bases are TGCAGTGTGTTGTTACTAGCCAAAAACATTCAGTACTTC. Residues: CSVLLLAKNIQYF.

This clonotype was picked up many times. Here the CDR3 DNA reads TGCAGTCCTACAGGGACAGATACGCAGTATTTT. It is translated as CSPTGTDTQYF. This sequence joins TRBV20-1 and TRBJ2-3; D possibly corresponds to TRBD1 (6 bases). The CDR3 contains 11 residues. Germline CDR1 DFQATT, CDR2 SNEGSKA (reference sequence). V lost 8 bases to trimming and J lost 3 bases, with 9 bases between them.

Many counts were recorded for this clonotype. This chain joins TRBV5-1 and TRBJ2-3; D remains ambiguous. V was trimmed by 2 bases and J by 6 bases, leaving 7 bases between them. CDR1 and CDR2 from the germline V gene are SGHRS and YFSETQ. This CDR3 is built from 12 residues. The CDR3 here is CASSFGEDTQYF. The CDR3 DNA is TGCGCCAGCAGCTTCGGAGAGGATACGCAGTATTTT.

This clonotype has more than one count but fewer than ten. The J gene is TRBJ1-6, the V gene TRBV7-2; maybe TRBD1 (6 bases). V was clipped by 6 bases and J by 8 bases, with 23 bases between them. The germline CDR1 and CDR2 sequences are SGHTA and FQGNSA. The CDR3 length is 17 residues. The CDR3 DNA reads TGTGCCAGCAGTCCACAGGGTTTCCGGGATTACGATTCACCCCTCCACTTT. Translating gives CASSPQGFRDYDSPLHF.

The chain links TRBV11-2 to TRBJ2-1, with D possibly TRBD2 on 5 matching bases. V lost 4 bases, J lost 8 bases, and 12 bases lay in between. Germline-derived CDR1 and CDR2 are SGHAT and FQNNGV. The CDR3 has 13 residues. The CDR3 DNA reads as TGTGCCAGCAGCTCCTGGACTGGGGATGAGCAGTTCTTC. Encoded protein: CASSSWTGDEQFF.

This clonotype was detected only a few times. This chain joins TRBV7-2 and TRBJ1-6, with TRBD1 as a possible D gene (5 bases). Germline-derived CDR1 and CDR2 are SGHTA and FQGNSA. The CDR3 covers 16 residues. Between the trimmed V and J ends, which lost 0 bases and 5 bases, there was a span of 11 bases. For the CDR3, the DNA is TGTGCCAGCAGCTTAGCCTTGGGGGTTAATAATTCACCCCTCCACTTT. It yields the protein CASSLALGVNNSPLHF.

There are many counts of this clonotype. This chain uses TRBV7-2 with TRBJ2-5; 8 bases align to TRBD2. Germline-derived CDR1 and CDR2 are SGHTA and FQGNSA. V gave up 4 bases and J gave up 6 bases; unmatched junction bases: 4. The CDR3 totals 13 residues. The CDR3 loop is CASSSGGPQTQYF. Here the CDR3 DNA reads TGTGCCAGCAGCTCGGGAGGGCCGCAGACCCAGTACTTC.

This clonotype turned up a few times. This sequence joins TRBV7-2 and TRBJ2-3; D is unresolved. Trimming pared 4 bases from V and 7 bases from J, leaving 12 bases between. The V gene's germline CDR1 is SGHTA and CDR2 FQGNSA. The CDR3 is 13 amino acids. The CDR3 DNA reads TGTGCCAGCAGCTATTACGGGTCGAATACGCAGTATTTT. Amino acid sequence: CASSYYGSNTQYF.

Concerning this clonotype: This may come from a read error, since a much larger clone is one base off. The chain has TRBV6-4 and TRBJ2-2; D remains unclear. This CDR3 has 11 residues. V was trimmed by 0 bases and J by 7 bases, leaving 0 bases between them. Germline loops: CDR1 MRHNA, CDR2 SNTAGT. The CDR3 region has the DNA TGTGCCAGCAGTGACTCCGGGGAGCTGTTTTTT. Translation gives CASSDSGELFF.

The sample holds a few counts of this clonotype. The chain has TRBV5-1 and TRBJ2-1, with TRBD2 matching over 13 bases. Germline trimming cut 3 bases from V and 6 bases from J; bases unmatched to any gene: 3. Germline CDR1 reads SGHRS; CDR2 reads YFSETQ. The CDR3 spans 15 residues. Written as DNA, the CDR3 is TGCGCCAGCAGCTGGACTAGCGGGGGCCGCAATGAGCAGTTCTTC. As protein: CASSWTSGGRNEQFF.

This clonotype was counted at least ten times. Written as DNA, the CDR3 is TGTGCCAGCTCACAGGGCAGAACTGAAGCTTTCTTT. As protein: CASSQGRTEAFF. The chain recombines TRBV3-1 with TRBJ1-1; D may be TRBD1 (6 bases). The CDR3 runs to 12 residues. V was clipped by 8 bases and J by 5 bases, with 12 bases between them. In germline, CDR1 is LGHDT, CDR2 YNNKEL (reference sequence).

The rearrangement uses TRBV29-1 and TRBJ1-5; a possible D gene is TRBD1 (5 bases). V shed 4 bases and J shed 6 bases, with 10 bases lying between them. In germline, CDR1 is SQVTM, CDR2 ANQGSEA. CDR3 length: 12 residues. CDR3 sequence: CSVAGQGQPQHF. Written as DNA, the CDR3 is TGCAGCGTTGCGGGGCAAGGTCAGCCCCAGCATTTT.